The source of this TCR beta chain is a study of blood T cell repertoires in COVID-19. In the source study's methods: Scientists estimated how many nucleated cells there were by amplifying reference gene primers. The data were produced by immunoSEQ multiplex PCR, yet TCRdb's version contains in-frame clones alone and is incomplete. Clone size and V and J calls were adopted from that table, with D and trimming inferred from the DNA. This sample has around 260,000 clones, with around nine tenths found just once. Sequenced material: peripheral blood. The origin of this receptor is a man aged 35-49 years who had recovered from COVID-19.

The CDR3 loop is CASSRIRGRDRGIYEQYF. The CDR3 DNA reads as TGTGCCAGTAGTAGGATCCGAGGACGGGACAGGGGAATCTACGAGCAGTACTTC. V and J are TRBV19 and TRBJ2-7; 10 positions match TRBD1. Losses at the gene ends were 4 bases for V and 3 bases for J; bases not matched to a gene: 15. Germline V gene sequence: CDR1 LNHDA, CDR2 SQIVND (reference sequence). The CDR3 covers 18 residues.